A single T cell receptor (beta chain) is shown here with its context. Antigen: not known. The sample holds other DNA sequences that translate to the same CDR3. Using immunoSEQ multiplex PCR, the repertoire was profiled, and TCRdb retains in-frame clones only, with some absent. This table has around 3,600 clones, 70% to 80% appearing once. The germline V gene has CDR1 SGHDT and CDR2 YYEEEE. This CDR3 comprises 14 residues. V trimming: 0 bases; J trimming: 6 bases; junction bases outside the gene matches: 6. This sample was taken from a study of OX40 agonist ivuxolimab in advanced cancers. Background on the study: Partial response was recorded in three patients: one hepatocellular carcinoma and two cutaneous melanoma cases.

The study's findings and limits: Still undetermined is the antigen specificity of the expanded peripheral T cells. Some patients who did not respond also had low normalized T-cell clonal expansion.

The sequencing here drew on CD4+ or CD8+ T cells sorted from blood, taken in a trial of the OX40 agonist ivuxolimab. The TCR comes from an adult with an advanced solid tumor such as melanoma, head and neck, liver or kidney cancer. The chain links TRBV5-6 to TRBJ2-7; 7 positions agree with TRBD1. The CDR3 sequence: CASSLGTGAVEQYF. In nucleotides, the CDR3 is TGTGCCAGCAGCTTGGGGACAGGTGCTGTCGAGCAGTACTTC.